The source of this T cell receptor beta chain is a study of shared clonotypes between healthy human individuals (dated by TCRdb to the early 2020s). Study-level background: The cohort comprised two women and a few men aged 18 to 49 years. For each donor, three plates each were used for CD4 naive and CD4 memory, two plates were used for CD8 naive, and one plate was used for CD8 memory. Blood TCR repertoires of about 5 healthy adults were deeply sequenced to estimate repertoire size and the extent of clonotype sharing between individuals. Different laboratories and diverse techniques were used to prepare libraries and sequence TCR repertoires, to increase sequencing depth and limit assay-specific biases. Leukapheresis yielded between about 0.94 and 8.9 billion PBMCs per donor. The full study reports these points: Estimated clonotype richness was generally larger for naive than for memory subsets. Rarefaction of sorted-subset datasets indicated incomplete sequencing despite the large sequencing depth. Based on pairwise subsampling, the degree of clonotype sharing among donors was expected to be affected by sequencing depth. Sampling was restricted to blood, and TCR repertoires in tissues likely differ from the TCR repertoires found in blood. When a handful of donors were compared, the shared fraction of clonotypes was about 5% for naive CD4, less than 4% for naive CD8, about 2.5% for memory CD4, and 0.4% for memory CD8. Compared with non-shared clonotypes, clonotypes shared by all four sorted-subset donors had higher generation probabilities. The small number of donors limited the genetic and exposure-history diversity represented.

The CDR3, cysteine through phenylalanine, is 12 amino acids long. Only the CDR3 DNA is retained, 36 bases long and in frame from the first base. V sheds 2 bases and J sheds 5 bases, leaving 4 bases between their ends. According to the germline V gene (reference sequence), CDR1 reads MNHEY and CDR2 reads SMNVEV. Concerning this clone: Its specific antigen is unknown. No qualities accompany the bases; no much larger clone lies one base away. The sample carries other DNA sequences with the same CDR3.

TCR CDR3 regions were amplified from genomic DNA by multiplex PCR using the deep immunoSEQ assay. Extracted genomic DNA from each cell subset was distributed evenly across all wells of several immunoSEQ 96-well plates, and each plate was treated as a replicate. For sorted subsets, 150 to 250 ng genomic DNA, equal to 30,000 or so T cell genomes, was loaded into each replicate PCR. Purified libraries were quantified with a Qubit 3.0 fluorometer, sized on a Bioanalyzer 2100, and re-quantified with the KAPA Library Quantification kit. Every immunoSEQ 96-well plate was sequenced on a dedicated single-read 150-cycle Illumina NextSeq 550 flow cell. Per the original workflow: Because only junctional sequences without quality scores were contained in the immunoSEQ output, filtering matching that applied to full-length reads could not be performed. Sequences were annotated with PyIR, a Python wrapper for IgBLAST v1.9, and V/J genes and CDR3 were assigned using IMGT germline references. Reads with weak V/J assignments (E-value above 1e-6), missing CDR3, stop codons, out-of-frame junctions, or ambiguous translated residues were removed. V3J clonotypes were defined as sequences sharing the same inferred V gene, J gene, and CDR3 amino acid sequence. To compute the percentage overlap between repertoires, the number of shared unique clonotypes was divided by the size of the smaller repertoire. RTK rarefaction, the Chao1 estimator, and Recon v2.1 estimates of unobserved clonotypes were used to assess repertoire richness. Generation probabilities for all TCRbeta clonotypes obtained by the gDNA method from a handful of donors were computed using OLGA. Here the immuneACCESS table is served through TCRdb, limited to in-frame sequences with V and J called. Missing clones are a known gap in these copies; in checked studies unresolved V genes cover under half, and the rest lacks a known reason. D and trimming were read from the DNA, whereas the V and J calls and clone size are those reported in that table. This sample is represented by about 1,800,000 clones; just under 95% of them were singletons. The top ten clonotypes cover 0.9% to 1.5% of the sample.

CD8 naive samples were CD45RO-negative cells positively selected for CCR7, giving a CD45RA+CCR7+ population that excluded TemRA cells. The donors were healthy, HIV-negative adults with no recently reported acute infections or vaccinations. All donors were Caucasian adults living in Nashville, Tennessee, USA. Blood was collected by leukapheresis, and PBMCs were isolated by Ficoll-Histopaque density gradient centrifugation and then cryopreserved in liquid nitrogen vapor phase. Analytical flow cytometry was used to check the purity and quantity of each magnetically sorted T cell population. Genomic DNA was isolated from each sorted fraction and quantified by UV absorbance on a Nanodrop 2000c.

The V and J genes are TRBV27 and TRBJ2-1; the D segment cannot be called with confidence. Sequenced: naive CD8+ T cells sorted from blood. This specimen's cell subset or site label, per the study, means: CD45RA+CCR7+. The TCR originated in a man aged 18 to 30 in good health. The CDR3 region reads CASSLRDNEQFF. The DNA reads as follows: TGTGCCAGCAGTTTACGCGACAATGAGCAGTTCTTC.